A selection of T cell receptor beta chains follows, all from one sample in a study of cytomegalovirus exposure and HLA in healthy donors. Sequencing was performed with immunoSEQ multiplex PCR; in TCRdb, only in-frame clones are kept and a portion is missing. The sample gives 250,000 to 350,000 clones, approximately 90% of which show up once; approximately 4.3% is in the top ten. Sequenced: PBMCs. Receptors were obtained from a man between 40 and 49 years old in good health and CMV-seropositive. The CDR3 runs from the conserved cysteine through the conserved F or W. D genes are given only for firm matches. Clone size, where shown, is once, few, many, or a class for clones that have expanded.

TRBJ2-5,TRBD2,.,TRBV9,CASSSRTSGVQETQYF,TGTGCCAGCAGCTCTAGGACTAGCGGGGTACAAGAGACCCAGTACTTC
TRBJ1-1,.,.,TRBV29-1,CSVEVVAYEAFF,TGCAGCGTTGAAGTCGTCGCGTATGAAGCTTTCTTT
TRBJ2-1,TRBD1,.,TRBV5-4,CASSLGFDRGLHYNEQFF,TGTGCCAGCAGCTTGGGGTTCGACAGGGGGCTACATTACAATGAGCAGTTCTTC
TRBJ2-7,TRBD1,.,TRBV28,CASIPTGGSYEQYF,TGTGCCAGCATCCCGACAGGGGGTTCCTACGAGCAGTACTTC
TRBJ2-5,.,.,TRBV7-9,CASSLAIGAQETQYF,TGTGCCAGCAGCTTAGCGATCGGAGCGCAAGAGACCCAGTACTTC
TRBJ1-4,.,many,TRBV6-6,CASSRQEKLFF,TGTGCCAGCAGTCGCCAGGAAAAACTGTTTTTT
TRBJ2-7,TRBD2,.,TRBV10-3,CAISRVAGRSYEQYF,TGTGCCATCAGTCGGGTAGCGGGACGCTCTTACGAGCAGTACTTC
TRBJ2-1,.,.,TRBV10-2,CASSESGALVRGVDEQFF,TGCGCCAGCAGTGAGTCTGGCGCCCTTGTCCGAGGCGTGGATGAGCAGTTCTTC
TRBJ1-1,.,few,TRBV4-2,CASSQDPQGTTEAFF,TGTGCCAGCAGCCAAGATCCCCAGGGGACGACTGAAGCTTTCTTT
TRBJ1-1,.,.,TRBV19,CASSIDGRNTEAFF,TGTGCCAGTAGTATAGATGGCAGGAACACTGAAGCTTTCTTT
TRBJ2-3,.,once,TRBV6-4,CASSPLTSTDTQYF,TGTGCCAGCAGTCCTCTGACTAGCACAGATACGCAGTATTTT
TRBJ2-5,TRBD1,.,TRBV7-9,CASSQGQEGYQETQYF,TGTGCCAGCAGCCAGGGACAGGAGGGGTACCAAGAGACCCAGTACTTC
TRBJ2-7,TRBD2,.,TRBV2,CASSEGLAGADEQYF,TGTGCCAGCAGTGAAGGACTAGCGGGAGCGGACGAGCAGTACTTC
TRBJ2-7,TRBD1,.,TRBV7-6,CASSRLTGGYEQYF,TGTGCCAGCAGCCGCTTGACAGGGGGCTACGAGCAGTACTTC
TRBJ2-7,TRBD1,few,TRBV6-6,CASSRDRAYEQYF,TGTGCCAGCAGTCGGGACAGGGCCTACGAGCAGTACTTC
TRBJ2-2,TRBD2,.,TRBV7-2,CASSLAGLASTGELFF,TGTGCCAGCAGCTTAGCAGGACTAGCGAGCACCGGGGAGCTGTTTTTT
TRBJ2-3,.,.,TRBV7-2,CASSLGAGTDTQYF,TGTGCCAGCAGCTTAGGGGCAGGCACAGATACGCAGTATTTT
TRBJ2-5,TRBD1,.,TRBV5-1,CASSGTGDSETQYF,TGCGCCAGCAGCGGCACAGGGGATTCGGAGACCCAGTACTTC
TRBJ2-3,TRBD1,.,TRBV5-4,CASKTGSTDTQYF,TGTGCCAGCAAGACAGGGAGCACAGATACGCAGTATTTT
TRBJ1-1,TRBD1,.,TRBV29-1,CSASSGQGEAFF,TGCAGCGCGTCTTCGGGACAGGGCGAAGCTTTCTTT
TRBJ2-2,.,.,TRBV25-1,CASTPNRGSAGELFF,TGTGCCAGCACCCCGAACCGGGGGTCGGCCGGGGAGCTGTTTTTT
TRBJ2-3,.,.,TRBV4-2,CASSQDPPGTLGTDTQYF,TGTGCCAGCAGCCAAGATCCGCCCGGCACACTAGGCACAGATACGCAGTATTTT
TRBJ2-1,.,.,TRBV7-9,CASSFLRESSYNEQFF,TGTGCCAGCAGCTTTCTTCGGGAGAGCTCCTACAATGAGCAGTTCTTC
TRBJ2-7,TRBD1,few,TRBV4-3,CASSQDTGDSYEQYF,TGCGCCAGCAGCCAAGATACAGGGGACTCCTACGAGCAGTACTTC
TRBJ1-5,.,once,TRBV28,CASSFRTVSNQPQHF,TGTGCCAGCAGTTTCCGGACAGTTAGCAATCAGCCCCAGCATTTT
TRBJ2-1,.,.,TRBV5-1,CASSLGVLAGGEQFF,TGCGCCAGCAGCTTGGGGGTACTAGCAGGGGGTGAGCAGTTCTTC
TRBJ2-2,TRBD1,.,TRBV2,CASRAGTGGTGELFF,TGTGCCAGCAGAGCCGGGACAGGAGGAACCGGGGAGCTGTTTTTT
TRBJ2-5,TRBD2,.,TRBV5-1,CASSFRVTSGRQETQYF,TGCGCCAGCAGCTTTCGAGTAACTAGCGGGAGGCAAGAGACCCAGTACTTC
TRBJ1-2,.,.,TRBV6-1,CASSDHGSRDMANYGYTF,TGTGCCAGCAGTGATCATGGGTCCCGGGACATGGCTAACTATGGCTACACCTTC
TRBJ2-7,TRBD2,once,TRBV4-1,CASSQGLAYEQYF,TGCGCCAGCAGCCAGGGACTAGCCTACGAGCAGTACTTC